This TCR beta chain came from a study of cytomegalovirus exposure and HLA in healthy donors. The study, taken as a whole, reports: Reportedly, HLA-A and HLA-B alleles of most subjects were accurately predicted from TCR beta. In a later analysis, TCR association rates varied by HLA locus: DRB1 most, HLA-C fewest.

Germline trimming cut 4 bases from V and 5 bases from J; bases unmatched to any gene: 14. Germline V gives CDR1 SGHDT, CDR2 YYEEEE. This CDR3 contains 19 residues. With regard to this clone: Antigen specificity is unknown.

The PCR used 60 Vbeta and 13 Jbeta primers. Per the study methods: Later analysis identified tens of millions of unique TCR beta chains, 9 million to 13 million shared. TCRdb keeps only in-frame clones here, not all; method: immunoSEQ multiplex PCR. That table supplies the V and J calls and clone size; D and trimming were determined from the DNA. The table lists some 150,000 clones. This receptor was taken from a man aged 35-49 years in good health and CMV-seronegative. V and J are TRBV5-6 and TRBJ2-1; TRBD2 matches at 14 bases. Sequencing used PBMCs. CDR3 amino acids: CASSGGLAGGLVTHNEQFF. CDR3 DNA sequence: TGTGCCAGCAGCGGAGGACTAGCGGGGGGCCTGGTTACCCACAATGAGCAGTTCTTC.